What follows describes a single T cell receptor beta chain. The target antigen is unknown. Sequencing was performed with immunoSEQ multiplex PCR; in TCRdb, only in-frame clones are kept and a portion is missing. The table lists fewer than 90,000 clones, more than 70% of them singletons. This sample was included in a study of cytomegalovirus exposure and HLA in healthy donors. Whole-study results and caveats: There were some public TCRs occurring in many donors, but most TCR sequences were rare. It was confirmed in vitro that three of the CMV-associated chains were specific for CMV antigens.

CDR1 is SGHTA and CDR2 is FQGNSA in the germline V gene. J was trimmed by 4 bases and V by 3 bases; bases with no gene match: 6. The CDR3 loop spans 17 amino acids. The chain joins TRBV7-2 to TRBJ1-4, with 12 bases that match TRBD1. Sequenced: PBMCs. The sequence was collected from a woman aged 18-30 years in good health and CMV-seropositive. The CDR3 spells CASSFRDRGQVNEKLFF. DNA of the CDR3: TGTGCCAGCAGCTTCCGGGACAGGGGGCAAGTTAATGAAAAACTGTTTTTT. The full variable domain, with the rest looked up from reference TRBV7-2 and TRBJ1-4, is GAGVSQSPSNKVTEKGKDVELRCDPISGHTALYWYRQSLGQGLEFLIYFQGNSAPDKSGLPSDRFSAERTGGSVSTLTIQRTQQEDSAVYLCASSFRDRGQVNEKLFFGSGTQLSVL.